The 31 T cell receptor beta chains reported below all come from one sample, sequenced in a study of CD8+ T cells in alopecia areata. Described treatment: oral pan-JAK inhibitor, 5-10 mg twice daily. cDNA prepared by RNA extraction and subsequent reverse transcription served as the template for sequencing. Generated by immunoSEQ multiplex PCR, the TCRdb table keeps only in-frame clones and is missing some. The repertoire holds 210,000 or so clones, with more than 60% as singletons. The sequencing used CD4+ T cells sorted from blood, collected around week 46, from a patient treated with tofacitinib. The receptors shown here come from a human donor with alopecia areata.

This chain uses TRBV30 with TRBJ1-5; the D gene is possibly TRBD1 (6 bases). The CDR3 loop spans 13 amino acids. From germline, CDR1 is GTSNPN and CDR2 SVGIG (reference sequence). Trimming took off 3 bases at V and 8 bases at J, with 14 bases between the two ends. The CDR3 spells CAWSAGDVEPQHF. The CDR3 bases are TGTGCCTGGAGCGCAGGGGACGTAGAGCCCCAGCATTTT.

The J gene is TRBJ2-1, the V gene TRBV27; 9 bases are shared with TRBD2. Germline loops: CDR1 MNHEY, CDR2 SMNVEV (reference sequence). Germline trimming cut 6 bases from V and 4 bases from J; bases unmatched to any gene: 10. The CDR3 consists of 16 residues. CDR3 protein: CASSIQAGGMYNEQFF. The CDR3 region has the DNA TGTGCCAGCAGCATTCAAGCGGGGGGTATGTACAATGAGCAGTTCTTC.

The chain uses TRBV13 and TRBJ2-1; D remains unclear. Trimming removed 2 bases from V and 2 bases from J, with 10 bases in between. The CDR3 loop spans 15 amino acids. Germline V CDR1 and CDR2: PRHDT, FYEKMQ (reference sequence). The CDR3, as DNA: TGTGCCAGCAGCTTACTAGGATCGGCCTACAATGAGCAGTTCTTC. This sequence encodes CASSLLGSAYNEQFF.

This sequence joins TRBV10-2 and TRBJ2-5, with TRBD2 as a possible D gene (7 bases). V lost 4 bases and J 2 bases, leaving 14 bases between the germline ends. CDR1 is WSHSY and CDR2 is SAAADI in the germline V gene. The CDR3 totals 15 residues. The CDR3 DNA follows: TGCGCCAGCAGTGTGACCAAGGGGGGGCAAGAGACCCAGTACTTC. Translating it yields CASSVTKGGQETQYF.

This clone has a handful of counts. One end of the junction does not line up with germline, which may come from a read error. The chain recombines TRBV11-2 with TRBJ1-2, with no clear D. CDR3 length: 14 residues. CDR1 is SGHAT, CDR2 FQNNGV, per germline. DNA of the CDR3: TGTGCCAGCAGTTTAGGGTTTGGAGGCTATGGCTACACCTTC. This gives the protein CASSLGFGGYGYTF.

This chain uses TRBV11-2 with TRBJ2-2; D gene unclear. This CDR3 is built from 13 residues. From germline, CDR1 is SGHAT and CDR2 FQNNGV. V was shortened by 1 base and J by 2 bases, with 2 bases between the two germline ends. The CDR3 protein is CASSLANTGELFF. Written as DNA, the CDR3 is TGTGCCAGCAGCTTAGCTAACACCGGGGAGCTGTTTTTT.

The chain recombines TRBV29-1 with TRBJ1-1; a possible D gene is TRBD1 (5 bases). From germline, CDR1 is SQVTM and CDR2 ANQGSEA. The V end lost 3 bases, the J end lost 7 bases, and 12 bases lay between the germline ends. The CDR3 sequence is 12 residues long. DNA for the CDR3: TGCAGCGTTGATCAGGGTCTCCTTGAAGCTTTCTTT. It codes for CSVDQGLLEAFF.

The chain couples TRBV30 to TRBJ1-1, with TRBD1 matching over 9 bases. V lost 8 bases, J lost 6 bases, and 13 bases stayed unmatched. The germline V gene has CDR1 GTSNPN and CDR2 SVGIG (reference sequence). The CDR3 runs to 14 residues. The chain's CDR3 is CAGRDRVGSAEAFF. The DNA of the CDR3 is TGTGCCGGCCGGGACAGGGTAGGGTCGGCTGAAGCTTTCTTT. Drawing the rest from reference TRBV30 and TRBJ1-1, the complete variable domain is SQTIHQWPATLVQPVGSPLSLECTVEGTSNPNLYWYRQAAGRGLQLLFYSVGIGQISSEVPQNLSASRPQDRQFILSSKKLLLSDSGFYLCAGRDRVGSAEAFFGQGTRLTVV.

The V call is TRBV5-1, the J call TRBJ2-1, with 10 bases that match TRBD2. V dropped 3 bases and J dropped 6; count of bases not matched to a gene: 9. Looked up from germline, CDR1 is SGHRS and CDR2 is YFSETQ. There are 16 residues in the CDR3. The CDR3 is CASSSAVAGGRNEQFF. CDR3 nucleotides: TGCGCCAGCAGCTCCGCGGTAGCGGGGGGTCGCAATGAGCAGTTCTTC.

The chain joins TRBV6-1 to TRBJ2-5, with 7 bases that match TRBD1. V shed 10 bases, J shed 2 bases, and the junction held 7 bases outside the gene matches. Germline lookup yields CDR1 MNHNS and CDR2 SASEGT. There are 13 residues in the CDR3. The CDR3 loop is CATRTGEQETQYF. The CDR3 DNA sequence: TGTGCCACTAGGACAGGAGAGCAAGAGACCCAGTACTTC.

This clone was seen just once. This chain links TRBV11-2 with TRBJ2-3; D gene unclear. Trimming stripped 6 bases from V and 1 base from J, with 11 bases between. Per the germline V gene, CDR1 is SGHAT and CDR2 is FQNNGV. This CDR3 has 14 amino acids. The CDR3 DNA follows: TGTGCCAGCAGACGGCCCGGGCGCACAGATACGCAGTATTTT. Translating gives CASRRPGRTDTQYF.

This clone was observed a handful of times. V usage is TRBV7-2 and J usage is TRBJ1-3; D perhaps matches TRBD1 (5 bases). CDR3 length equals 15 residues. The V gene lost 5 bases and the J gene lost 4 bases, with 15 bases spanning the gap. Per germline, CDR1 SGHTA and CDR2 FQGNSA. The CDR3: CASSPRTGGGNTIYF. CDR3 DNA sequence: TGTGCCAGCAGCCCCCGGACGGGGGGAGGAAACACCATATATTTT.

To note about this clone: At one end, the junction sequence differs from germline, possibly due to a read error. This chain connects TRBV7-2 to TRBJ2-3, with D possibly TRBD1 on 6 matching bases. The germline V gene has CDR1 SGHTA and CDR2 FQGNSA. This CDR3 has 13 amino acids. The DNA of the CDR3 is TGTGCCAGCAGCTTAAAACAGGGACCTCATCGCTGGTTT. This codes for CASSLKQGPHRWF.

The V call is TRBV5-6, the J call TRBJ2-7, with 10 positions matching TRBD1. Looked up from germline, CDR1 is SGHDT and CDR2 is YYEEEE. The CDR3 contains 15 residues. After removal of 0 bases from V and 3 bases from J, the junction contained 3 bases not matched to a gene. CDR3 amino acids: CASSLGQGAIYEQYF. CDR3 DNA: TGTGCCAGCAGCTTGGGACAGGGGGCCATCTACGAGCAGTACTTC. The variable domain in full, completed from reference TRBV5-6 and TRBJ2-7, reads DAGVTQSPTHLIKTRGQQVTLRCSPKSGHDTVSWYQQALGQGPQFIFQYYEEEERQRGNFPDRFSGHQFPNYSSELNVNALLLGDSALYLCASSLGQGAIYEQYFGPGTRLTVT.

This chain uses TRBV30 with TRBJ1-1; unclear D gene. The V and J ends lost 4 bases and 1 base respectively, with 7 bases between them. Germline CDR1 GTSNPN, CDR2 SVGIG (reference sequence). The CDR3 is 12 residues long. The CDR3 nucleotides are TGTGCCTGGAAACGCAGGAACACTGAAGCTTTCTTT. This sequence encodes CAWKRRNTEAFF.

The V and J genes are TRBV29-1 and TRBJ2-5; D is possibly TRBD1 or TRBD2 (7 bases each). Germline lookup yields CDR1 SQVTM and CDR2 ANQGSEA. Between the trimmed V and J ends, which lost 5 bases and 5 bases, there was a span of 30 bases. The CDR3 extends over 18 amino acids. The CDR3 DNA reads as TGCAGCGTTTCAACGGTCTCAGGGGGGGCGCCTCTCTTGGAGACCCAGTACTTC. Encoded protein: CSVSTVSGGAPLLETQYF.

The chain joins TRBV14 to TRBJ1-1; a possible D gene is TRBD1 (5 bases). The V gene lost 4 bases and the J gene lost 5 bases, with 17 bases spanning the gap. This CDR3 region has 15 residues. In germline, CDR1 is SGHDN, CDR2 FVKESK. The CDR3 reads CASSPRRGEGTEAFF. In DNA form, the CDR3 reads TGTGCCAGCAGCCCGAGGAGAGGGGAAGGTACTGAAGCTTTCTTT.

As DNA, the CDR3 is TGTGCCATCAGGAACACAGGTTCGGATGAGCAGTTCTTC. Encoded protein: CAIRNTGSDEQFF. V gene TRBV10-3 combines with J gene TRBJ2-1, with D possibly matching TRBD1 (5 bases). V gave up 6 bases and J gave up 8 bases, with 14 bases separating them. Germline V lookup: CDR1 ENHRY, CDR2 SYGVKD. This CDR3 is 13 amino acids long.

The V gene is TRBV10-3, the J gene TRBJ2-6; either TRBD1 or TRBD2 may supply D (6 bases each). V shed 3 bases and J shed 6 bases, with 15 bases lying between them. CDR3 length equals 16 residues. The germline CDR1 and CDR2 sequences are ENHRY and SYGVKD. The DNA of the CDR3 is TGTGCCATCAGTGATCCCGAGGGGGGTGTGGCCAACGTCCTGACTTTC. Its translation is CAISDPEGGVANVLTF.

On this clone itself: Other DNA sequences in the sample encode the same CDR3. This CDR3 reads CASSPTYEQYF. The CDR3, as DNA: TGTGCCAGCAGTCCTACCTACGAGCAGTACTTC. This rearrangement joins TRBV2 to TRBJ2-7, with D hard to call. There are 11 residues in the CDR3. The germline V gene has CDR1 SNHLY and CDR2 FYNNEI. The V and J ends lost 5 bases and 2 bases respectively, with 4 bases between them.

This chain connects TRBV5-6 to TRBJ2-1; D is unresolved. The CDR3 sequence is 15 residues long. CDR1 and CDR2 from the germline V gene are SGHDT and YYEEEE. The V and J ends lost 2 bases and 1 base respectively, with 10 bases between them. The CDR3 here is CASSLGLGSYNEQFF. The CDR3 nucleotides are TGTGCCAGCAGCTTAGGGCTAGGGTCCTACAATGAGCAGTTCTTC.

This clone was counted between two and nine times. V usage is TRBV30 and J usage is TRBJ2-1; no definite D call. Per germline, CDR1 GTSNPN and CDR2 SVGIG (reference sequence). The CDR3 is 12 residues long. The V gene lost 5 bases and the J gene lost 9 bases, with 14 bases spanning the gap. The CDR3 spells CAWAASPGEQFF. CDR3 sequence (DNA): TGTGCCTGGGCTGCCTCTCCCGGTGAGCAGTTCTTC. Drawing the rest from reference TRBV30 and TRBJ2-1, the complete variable domain is SQTIHQWPATLVQPVGSPLSLECTVEGTSNPNLYWYRQAAGRGLQLLFYSVGIGQISSEVPQNLSASRPQDRQFILSSKKLLLSDSGFYLCAWAASPGEQFFGPGTRLTVL.

The genes are TRBV4-3 and TRBJ1-4; no reliable D call. The CDR3 consists of 15 residues. V lost 1 base and J lost 7, with 13 bases in between. Per germline, CDR1 LGHNA and CDR2 YSLEER. CDR3 sequence (DNA): TGCGCCAGCAGCCAAGGAGGGAAAGGCGGTGAAAAACTGTTTTTT. Its protein product is CASSQGGKGGEKLFF.

This chain connects TRBV2 to TRBJ1-6; D not resolved. With 6 bases removed from V and 0 bases from J, the gap between germline ends came to 9 bases. The CDR3 has 15 amino acids. Germline loops: CDR1 SNHLY, CDR2 FYNNEI. CDR3 sequence: CASSFTSSYNSPLHF. In nucleotides, the CDR3 is TGTGCCAGCAGCTTCACCAGCTCCTATAATTCACCCCTCCACTTT.

The CDR3 loop reads CSVVGNEQYF. CDR3 DNA: TGCAGCGTTGTGGGGAACGAGCAGTACTTC. The chain links TRBV29-1 to TRBJ2-7, with D unresolved. V lost 4 bases and J 5 bases, leaving 6 bases between the germline ends. The CDR3 has 10 residues. The germline CDR1 and CDR2 sequences are SQVTM and ANQGSEA.

A word on this clone: This sample also contains other DNA sequences that code for the same CDR3. The chain couples TRBV4-3 to TRBJ2-6, with a possible D match to TRBD1 (6 bases). Per germline, CDR1 LGHNA and CDR2 YSLEER. The CDR3 sequence is 15 residues long. V gave up 4 bases and J gave up 1 base, with 8 bases separating them. CDR3 DNA sequence: TGCGCCAGCAGCCCTACAGGGTCTGGGGCCAACGTCCTGACTTTC. Protein sequence: CASSPTGSGANVLTF.

CDR3 DNA sequence: TGTGCCAGCAGCCCTTCCCGCCGGCTGGGGACAGGGGGCATCTACGAGCAGTACTTC. Translating gives CASSPSRRLGTGGIYEQYF. The V and J genes are TRBV7-2 and TRBJ2-7; TRBD1 matches at 12 bases. The CDR3 runs 19 residues. Germline V gene lookup returns CDR1 SGHTA and CDR2 FQGNSA. The ends lost 5 bases at V and 3 bases at J; junction bases unmatched: 17.

The rearrangement joins TRBV7-3 to TRBJ1-1; no clear D gene. The CDR3 has 14 residues. V lost 1 base to trimming and J lost 1 base, with 7 bases between them. From germline, CDR1 is SGHTA and CDR2 FQGTGA. CDR3 sequence (DNA): TGTGCCAGCAGCTTAAAAAGAAGGAACACTGAAGCTTTCTTT. Protein product: CASSLKRRNTEAFF.

The gene calls are TRBV29-1 and TRBJ2-7; 8 bases map to TRBD1. This CDR3 is 14 amino acids long. Looked up from germline, CDR1 is SQVTM and CDR2 is ANQGSEA. The J segment lost 2 bases and the V segment lost 3 bases, leaving 6 bases of the junction unmatched. This CDR3 reads CSVETLDRAYEQYF. CDR3 coding DNA: TGCAGCGTTGAGACCCTGGACAGGGCCTACGAGCAGTACTTC.

The chain has TRBV5-1 and TRBJ1-5, with D hard to call. Germline CDR1 and CDR2: SGHRS and YFSETQ. The CDR3 is made up of 14 amino acids. The V and J ends lost 2 bases and 3 bases respectively, with 9 bases between them. The CDR3 DNA reads as TGCGCCAGCAGCTTTAACGGAATCAATCAGCCCCAGCATTTT. Translated: CASSFNGINQPQHF.

The chain employs TRBV29-1 and TRBJ2-7, with 8 bases matching TRBD2. The CDR3 length is 16 residues. Germline trimming cut 5 bases from V and 0 bases from J; bases unmatched to any gene: 12. The germline CDR1 and CDR2 sequences are SQVTM and ANQGSEA. Written as DNA, the CDR3 is TGCAGCGTTTTTGATAGGCTAGCGGGTAACTCCTACGAGCAGTACTTC. Translated, it gives CSVFDRLAGNSYEQYF.